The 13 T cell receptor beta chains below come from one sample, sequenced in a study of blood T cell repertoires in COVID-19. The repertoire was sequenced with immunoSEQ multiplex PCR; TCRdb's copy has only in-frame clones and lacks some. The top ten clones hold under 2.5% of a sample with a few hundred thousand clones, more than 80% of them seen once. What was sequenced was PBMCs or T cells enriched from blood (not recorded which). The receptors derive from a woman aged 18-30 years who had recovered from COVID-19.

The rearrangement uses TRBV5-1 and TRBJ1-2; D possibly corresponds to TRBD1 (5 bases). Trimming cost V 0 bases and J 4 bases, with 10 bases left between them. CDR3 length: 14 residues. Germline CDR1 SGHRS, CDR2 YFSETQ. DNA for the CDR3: TGCGCCAGCAGCTTGGATTGGGGGGTCTATGGCTACACCTTC. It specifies CASSLDWGVYGYTF. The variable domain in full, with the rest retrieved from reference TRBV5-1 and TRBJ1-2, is KAGVTQTPRYLIKTRGQQVTLSCSPISGHRSVSWYQQTPGQGLQFLFEYFSETQRNKGNFPGRFSGRQFSNSRSEMNVSTLELGDSALYLCASSLDWGVYGYTFGSGTRLTVV.

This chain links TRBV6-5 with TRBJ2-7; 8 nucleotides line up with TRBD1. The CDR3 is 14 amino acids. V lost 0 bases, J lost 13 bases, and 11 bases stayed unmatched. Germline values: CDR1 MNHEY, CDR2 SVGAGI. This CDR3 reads CASSYSNQGAHLYF. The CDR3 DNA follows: TGTGCCAGCAGTTACTCGAATCAGGGGGCCCATCTATACTTC.

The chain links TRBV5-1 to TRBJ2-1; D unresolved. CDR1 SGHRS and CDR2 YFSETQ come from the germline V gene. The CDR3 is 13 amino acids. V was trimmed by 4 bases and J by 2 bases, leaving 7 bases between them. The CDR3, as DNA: TGCGCCAGCAGCCGGGTTCCCTACAATGAGCAGTTCTTC. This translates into CASSRVPYNEQFF.

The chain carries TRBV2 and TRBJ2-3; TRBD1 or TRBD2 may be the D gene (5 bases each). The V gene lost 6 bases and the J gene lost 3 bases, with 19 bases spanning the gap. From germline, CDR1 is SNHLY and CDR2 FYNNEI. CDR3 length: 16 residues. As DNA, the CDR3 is TGTGCCAGCAGGGAACAGGACGGACTCATTACAGATACGCAGTATTTT. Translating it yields CASREQDGLITDTQYF.

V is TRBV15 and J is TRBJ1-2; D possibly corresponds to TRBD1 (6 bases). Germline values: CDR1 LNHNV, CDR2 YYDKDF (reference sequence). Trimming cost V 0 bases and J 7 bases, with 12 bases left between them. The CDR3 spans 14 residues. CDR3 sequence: CATSRDRGSRGYTF. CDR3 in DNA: TGTGCCACCAGCAGAGACAGGGGTTCGCGTGGCTACACCTTC.

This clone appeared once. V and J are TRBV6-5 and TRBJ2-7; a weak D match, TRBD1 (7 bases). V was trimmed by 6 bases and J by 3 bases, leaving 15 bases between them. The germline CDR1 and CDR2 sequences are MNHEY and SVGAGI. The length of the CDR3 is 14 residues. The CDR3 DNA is TGTGCCAGCAGGCGGGACAGTGCTCGCTACGAGCAGTACTTC. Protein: CASRRDSARYEQYF.

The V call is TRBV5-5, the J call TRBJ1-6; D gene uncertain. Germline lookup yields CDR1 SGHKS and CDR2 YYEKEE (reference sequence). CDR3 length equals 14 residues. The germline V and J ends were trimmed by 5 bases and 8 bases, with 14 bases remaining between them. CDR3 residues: CASSTAVPDSPLHF. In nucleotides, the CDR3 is TGTGCCAGCAGTACAGCAGTACCAGATTCACCCCTCCACTTT. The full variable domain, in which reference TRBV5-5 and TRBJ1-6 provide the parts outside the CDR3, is DAGVTQSPTHLIKTRGQQVTLRCSPISGHKSVSWYQQVLGQGPQFIFQYYEKEERGRGNFPDRFSARQFPNYSSELNVNALLLGDSALYLCASSTAVPDSPLHFGNGTRLTVT.

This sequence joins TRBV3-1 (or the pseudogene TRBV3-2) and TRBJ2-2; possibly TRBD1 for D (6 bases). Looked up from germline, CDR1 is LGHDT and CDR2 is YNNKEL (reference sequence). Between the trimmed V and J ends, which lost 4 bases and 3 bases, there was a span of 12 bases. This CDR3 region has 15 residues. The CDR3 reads CASSRDTRDTGELFF. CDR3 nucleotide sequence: TGTGCCAGCAGCCGGGACACAAGGGACACCGGGGAGCTGTTTTTT.

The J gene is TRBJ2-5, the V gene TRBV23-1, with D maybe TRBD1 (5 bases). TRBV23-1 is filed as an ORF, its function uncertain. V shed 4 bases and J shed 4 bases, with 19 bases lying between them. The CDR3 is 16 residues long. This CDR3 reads CASSPIVRDGTETQYF. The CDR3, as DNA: TGCGCCAGCAGTCCTATAGTCAGGGATGGTACAGAGACCCAGTACTTC.

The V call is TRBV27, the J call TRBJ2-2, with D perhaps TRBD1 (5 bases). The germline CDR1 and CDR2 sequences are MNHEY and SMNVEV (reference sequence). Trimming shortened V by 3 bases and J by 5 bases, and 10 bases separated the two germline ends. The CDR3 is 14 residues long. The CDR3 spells CASSFGARTGELFF. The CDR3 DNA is TGTGCCAGCAGTTTTGGGGCGAGGACCGGGGAGCTGTTTTTT.

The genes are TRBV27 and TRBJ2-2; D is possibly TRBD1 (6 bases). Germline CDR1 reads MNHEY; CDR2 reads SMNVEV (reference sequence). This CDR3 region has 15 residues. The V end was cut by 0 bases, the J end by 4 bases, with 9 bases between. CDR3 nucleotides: TGTGCCAGCAGTTTATCCCCAGGGGTCACCGGGGAGCTGTTTTTT. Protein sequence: CASSLSPGVTGELFF.

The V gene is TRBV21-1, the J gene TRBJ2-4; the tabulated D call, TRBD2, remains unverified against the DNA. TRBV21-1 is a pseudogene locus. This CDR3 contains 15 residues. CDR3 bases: TGTGCCAGCCCAAAGCCGGCGGGGGCCCTACCCATTCAGTACTTC. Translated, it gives CASPKPAGALPIQYF.

CDR3 amino acids: CASRAGAGYGYTF. The CDR3 bases are TGTGCCAGCAGGGCAGGGGCCGGGTATGGCTACACCTTC. This sequence joins TRBV2 and TRBJ1-2, with D tentatively TRBD1 (6 bases). Germline V lookup: CDR1 SNHLY, CDR2 FYNNEI. This CDR3 is 13 amino acids long. The germline V and J ends were trimmed by 6 bases and 5 bases, with 13 bases remaining between them.